Listed below are T cell receptor beta chains from one sample, sequenced in a study of T cell responses to AZD1222 COVID-19 vaccine. Measured with immunoSEQ multiplex PCR; TCRdb has only the in-frame clones, and not every one. The sample has 100,000 to 150,000 clones, roughly nine tenths seen once; the top ten hold about 3%. The source was peripheral blood, collected 28 days after the second AZD1222 dose. These receptors were collected from an adult who received the AZD1222 COVID-19 vaccine. Both conserved end residues are part of each CDR3. Fields, in order: V gene, clone size, J gene, D gene, CDR3 DNA, CDR3 protein. The D gene is left open where the match is weak. Clone size is given for some rows only: seen once, a few or many times, or a class if the clone is expanded.

TRBV28	.	TRBJ1-1	.	TGTGCCAGCCCCACCCCCCTGTTAAGGGAAGCTTTCTTT	CASPTPLLREAFF
TRBV9	.	TRBJ2-1	.	TGTGCCAGCAGCGGAACCTTAGGGGTGAGGGAGTTAGAGCAGTTCTTC	CASSGTLGVRELEQFF
TRBV3-1/TRBV3-2	once	TRBJ1-4	.	TGTGCCAGCAGCCAGCGGATTTCAACTAATGAAAAACTGTTTTTT	CASSQRISTNEKLFF
TRBV7-9	few	TRBJ2-2	TRBD1	TGTGCCAGCAGCAGAACAGGGGTAAACACCGGGGAGCTGTTTTTT	CASSRTGVNTGELFF
TRBV2	.	TRBJ1-5	.	TGTGCCAGCAGTAACGGACGGTATCAGCCCCAGCATTTT	CASSNGRYQPQHF
TRBV2	.	TRBJ1-6	TRBD1	TGTGCCAGCGGCGGACAGGGACAGTCACCCCTCCACTTT	CASGGQGQSPLHF
TRBV6-5	.	TRBJ1-2	TRBD1	TGTGCCAGCAGGCCAGGGGGCTGGGGCTACACCTTC	CASRPGGWGYTF
TRBV6-2/TRBV6-3	.	TRBJ1-3	.	TGTGCCAGCAGACCTTGGGGGGACTCGAGCTCTGGAAACACCATATATTTT	CASRPWGDSSSGNTIYF
TRBV18	once	TRBJ1-2	.	TGTGCCAGCTCATCGGGAGCCGGGACACATTCTAACTATGGCTACACCTTC	CASSSGAGTHSNYGYTF
TRBV18	.	TRBJ1-1	.	TGTGCCAGCTCACCTTCCCCCGCCTCCATGAACACTGAAGCTTTCTTT	CASSPSPASMNTEAFF
TRBV3-1/TRBV3-2	once	TRBJ1-2	.	TGTGCCAGCAGCCAAGGTCATCGGGGAATAAGCTACACCTTC	CASSQGHRGISYTF
TRBV18	once	TRBJ1-4	.	TGTGCCAGCTCACCGGTCTGGGGGTCAACTAATGAAAAACTGTTTTTT	CASSPVWGSTNEKLFF
TRBV9	once	TRBJ1-5	.	TGTGCCAGCAGCCACGGGACGGATAGCAATCAGCCCCAGCATTTT	CASSHGTDSNQPQHF
TRBV12-3/TRBV12-4	.	TRBJ2-7	.	TGTGCCAGCAGTTTAGACGACATTAAAGAGCAGTACTTC	CASSLDDIKEQYF
TRBV28	.	TRBJ1-1	.	TGTGCCAGCATTCTATCTTCCACAGGGAACACTGAAGCTTTCTTT	CASILSSTGNTEAFF
TRBV7-3	.	TRBJ1-3	TRBD1	TGTGCCAGCAGCCCGGGACAGGCTCTCTCTGGAAACACCATATATTTT	CASSPGQALSGNTIYF
TRBV28	.	TRBJ1-3	TRBD1	TGTGCCAGCAGTACCCCAACAGGGGGCTCTGGAAACACCATATATTTT	CASSTPTGGSGNTIYF
TRBV7-2	.	TRBJ1-2	TRBD1	TGTGCCAGCAGCCCTCGGACAGGGTTGATGGGCTACACCTTC	CASSPRTGLMGYTF
TRBV6-5	.	TRBJ2-1	.	TGTGCCAGCAGTTCAAAACAGGGGGGGTGGCAGTTCTTC	CASSSKQGGWQFF
TRBV5-4	.	TRBJ1-1	.	TGTGCCAGCAGACGTGGTGGCGCTACGAGGGCTTTCTTT	CASRRGGATRAFF
TRBV4-2	.	TRBJ2-7	TRBD1	TGTGCCAGCAGCCAACGACAGGGCAACGAGCAGTACTTC	CASSQRQGNEQYF